This T cell receptor beta chain was found in a study of blood T cell repertoires in COVID-19. Study summary: Nucleic acid was either cDNA or gDNA, and it came from T cells, B-cell-depleted T cells, or PBMCs.

With regard to this clone: The same CDR3 arises from other DNA sequences in this sample as well.

CDR3 length: 11 residues. Germline values: CDR1 LGHDT, CDR2 YNNKEL (reference sequence). V was trimmed by 6 bases and J by 5 bases, leaving 7 bases between them. Authors' methods: The authors estimated nucleated cell counts from reference gene primer amplification. Here immunoSEQ multiplex PCR was the method, and the copy in TCRdb shows in-frame clones only, minus some. The DNA gave D and trimming, while V, J and clone size come from that table. The table records more than 200,000 clones, around nine tenths of them present only once. The sequenced material came from peripheral blood. This rearrangement joins TRBV3-1 (or the pseudogene TRBV3-2) to TRBJ1-1, with a weak D call TRBD1 (5 bases). This sequence was found in a man aged 25-40 years with active or convalescent COVID-19. The DNA for the CDR3 is TGTGCCAGCAGGGGGGGAACTGAAGCTTTCTTT. This sequence encodes CASRGGTEAFF.